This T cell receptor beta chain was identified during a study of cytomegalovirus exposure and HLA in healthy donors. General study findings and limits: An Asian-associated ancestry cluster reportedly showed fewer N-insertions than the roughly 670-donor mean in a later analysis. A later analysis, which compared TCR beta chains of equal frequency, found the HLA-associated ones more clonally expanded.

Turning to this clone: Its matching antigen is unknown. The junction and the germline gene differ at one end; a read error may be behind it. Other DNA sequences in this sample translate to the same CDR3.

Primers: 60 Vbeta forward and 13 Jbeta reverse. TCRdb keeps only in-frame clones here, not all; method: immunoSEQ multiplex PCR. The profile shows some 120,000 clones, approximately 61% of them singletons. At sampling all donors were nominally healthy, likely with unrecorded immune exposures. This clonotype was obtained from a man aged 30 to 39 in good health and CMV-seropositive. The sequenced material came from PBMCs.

CDR3 DNA: TGCGCCAGCAGTAGACAGGGCAGCGGGGAGCTGTTTTTT. Encoded protein: CASSRQGSGELFF. The J gene is TRBJ2-2, the V gene TRBV6-5; 7 bases map to TRBD1. The CDR3 loop spans 13 amino acids. Germline CDR1 and CDR2: MNHEY and SVGAGI.